This entry features one T cell receptor (beta chain) sequence. Its specificity is not known. Repertoires were generated with immunoSEQ multiplex PCR, while TCRdb's copy carries only in-frame clones and drops some. Of around 70,000 clones in the sample, roughly 80% are singletons; the top ten hold roughly 35%. V lost 1 base, J lost 6 bases, and 9 bases lay in between. CDR3 length equals 13 residues. Germline CDR1 is SGHAT and CDR2 is FQNNGV. The source of the sample is a study of cytotoxic CD8 clonotypes in ibrutinib-treated CLL. Regarding the study as a whole: Clonality correlated strongly with circulating CD8+ T cells and exceeded age-matched healthy donors at baseline.

The sample here was PBMCs, taken after 24 months of ibrutinib treatment. This sequence was found in a human donor with chronic lymphocytic leukemia. J is TRBJ1-1 and V is TRBV11-2, with D perhaps TRBD1 (5 bases). The CDR3: CASSLAGVSEAFF. CDR3 DNA sequence: TGTGCCAGCAGCTTAGCGGGGGTGTCTGAAGCTTTCTTT.